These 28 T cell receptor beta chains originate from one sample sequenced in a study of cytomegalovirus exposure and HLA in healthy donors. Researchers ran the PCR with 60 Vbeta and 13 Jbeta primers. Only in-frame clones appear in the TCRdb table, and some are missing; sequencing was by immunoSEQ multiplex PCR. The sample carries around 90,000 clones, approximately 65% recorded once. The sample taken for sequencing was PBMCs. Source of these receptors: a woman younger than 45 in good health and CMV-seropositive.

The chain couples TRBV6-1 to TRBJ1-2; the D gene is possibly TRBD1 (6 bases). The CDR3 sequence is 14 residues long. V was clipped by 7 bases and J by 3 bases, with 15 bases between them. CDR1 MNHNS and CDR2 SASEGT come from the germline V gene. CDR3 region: CASNFQGLDYGYTF. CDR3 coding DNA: TGTGCCAGCAACTTCCAGGGGTTGGACTATGGCTACACCTTC.

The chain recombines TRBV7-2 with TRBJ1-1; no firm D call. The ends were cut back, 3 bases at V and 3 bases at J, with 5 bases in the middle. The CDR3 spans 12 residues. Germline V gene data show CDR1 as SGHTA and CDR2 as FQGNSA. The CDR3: CASSFYDTEAFF. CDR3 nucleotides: TGTGCCAGCAGCTTCTACGACACTGAAGCTTTCTTT.

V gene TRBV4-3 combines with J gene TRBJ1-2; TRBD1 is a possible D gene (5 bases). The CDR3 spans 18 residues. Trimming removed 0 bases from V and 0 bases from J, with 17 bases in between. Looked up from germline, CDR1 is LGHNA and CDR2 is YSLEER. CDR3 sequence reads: CASSQDGSLTGANYGYTF. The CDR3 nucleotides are TGCGCCAGCAGCCAAGATGGCAGTTTAACAGGTGCTAACTATGGCTACACCTTC.

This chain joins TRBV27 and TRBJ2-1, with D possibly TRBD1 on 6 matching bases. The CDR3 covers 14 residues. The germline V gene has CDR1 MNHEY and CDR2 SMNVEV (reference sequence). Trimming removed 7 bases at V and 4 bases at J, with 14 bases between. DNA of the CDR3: TGTGCCAGCAAAACAGGGAGTTCGTACAATGAGCAGTTCTTC. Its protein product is CASKTGSSYNEQFF.

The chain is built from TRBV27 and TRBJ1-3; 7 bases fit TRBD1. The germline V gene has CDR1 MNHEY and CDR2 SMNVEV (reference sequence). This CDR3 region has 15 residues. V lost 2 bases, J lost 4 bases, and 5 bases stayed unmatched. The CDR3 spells CASSLQQGYGNTIYF. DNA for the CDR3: TGTGCCAGCAGTTTACAACAGGGGTACGGAAACACCATATATTTT.

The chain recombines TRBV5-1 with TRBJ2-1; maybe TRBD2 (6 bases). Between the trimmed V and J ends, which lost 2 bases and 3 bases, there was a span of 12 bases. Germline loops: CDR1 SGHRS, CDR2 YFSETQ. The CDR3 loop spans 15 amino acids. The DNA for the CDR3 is TGCGCCAGCAGCTTCGGTAGCGGATTCTACAATGAGCAGTTCTTC. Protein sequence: CASSFGSGFYNEQFF. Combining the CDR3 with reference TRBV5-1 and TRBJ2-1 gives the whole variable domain KAGVTQTPRYLIKTRGQQVTLSCSPISGHRSVSWYQQTPGQGLQFLFEYFSETQRNKGNFPGRFSGRQFSNSRSEMNVSTLELGDSALYLCASSFGSGFYNEQFFGPGTRLTVL.

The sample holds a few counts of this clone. The CDR3 DNA is TGCGCCAGCAGTCTCTTAACCGGGTCCTTAACTGAAGCTTTCTTT. Protein product: CASSLLTGSLTEAFF. V usage is TRBV5-1 and J usage is TRBJ1-1; D call uncertain. Trimming removed 5 bases at V and 5 bases at J, with 19 bases between. The CDR3 runs to 15 residues. Germline values: CDR1 SGHRS, CDR2 YFSETQ. Full variable domain (remainder filled in from reference TRBV5-1 and TRBJ1-1): KAGVTQTPRYLIKTRGQQVTLSCSPISGHRSVSWYQQTPGQGLQFLFEYFSETQRNKGNFPGRFSGRQFSNSRSEMNVSTLELGDSALYLCASSLLTGSLTEAFFGQGTRLTVV.

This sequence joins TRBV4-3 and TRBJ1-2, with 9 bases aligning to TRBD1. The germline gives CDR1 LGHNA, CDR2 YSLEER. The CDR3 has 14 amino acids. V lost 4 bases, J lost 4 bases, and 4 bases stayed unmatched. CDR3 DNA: TGCGCCAGCAGCCCCGGGACAGGGACCTATGGCTACACCTTC. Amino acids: CASSPGTGTYGYTF.

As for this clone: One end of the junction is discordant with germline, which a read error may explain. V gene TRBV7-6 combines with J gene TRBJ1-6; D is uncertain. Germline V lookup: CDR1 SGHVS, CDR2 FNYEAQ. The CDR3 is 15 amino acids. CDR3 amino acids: CASSFESSYNPPLHF. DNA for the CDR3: TGTGCCAGCAGCTTCGAAAGCTCCTATAATCCACCCCTCCACTTT.

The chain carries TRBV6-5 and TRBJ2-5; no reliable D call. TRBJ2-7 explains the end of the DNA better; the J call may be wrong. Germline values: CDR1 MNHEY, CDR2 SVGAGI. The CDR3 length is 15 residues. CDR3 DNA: TGTGCCAGCAGTTACTCCCCGGTCCCTTCCTACGAGCAGTACTTC. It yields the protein CASSYSPVPSYEQYF.

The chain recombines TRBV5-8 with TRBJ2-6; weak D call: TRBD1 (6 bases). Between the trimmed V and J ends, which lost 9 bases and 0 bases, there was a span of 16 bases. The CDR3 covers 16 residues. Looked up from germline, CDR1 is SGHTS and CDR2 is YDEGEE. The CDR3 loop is CATPKQGSSGANVLTF. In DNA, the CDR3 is TGTGCCACCCCAAAACAGGGCAGCTCTGGGGCCAACGTCCTGACTTTC.

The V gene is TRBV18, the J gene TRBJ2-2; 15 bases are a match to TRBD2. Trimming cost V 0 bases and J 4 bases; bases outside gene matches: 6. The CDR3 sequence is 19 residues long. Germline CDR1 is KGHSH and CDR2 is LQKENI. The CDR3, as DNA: TGTGCCAGCTCACCACCGGGACTAGCGGGGGGCGGCGTCACCGGGGAGCTGTTTTTT. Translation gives CASSPPGLAGGGVTGELFF.

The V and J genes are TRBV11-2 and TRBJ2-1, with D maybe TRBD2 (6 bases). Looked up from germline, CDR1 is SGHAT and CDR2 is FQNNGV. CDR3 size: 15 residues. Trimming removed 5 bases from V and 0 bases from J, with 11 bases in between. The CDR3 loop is CASSQTRTSYNEQFF. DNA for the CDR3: TGTGCCAGCAGCCAGACTAGGACCTCCTACAATGAGCAGTTCTTC.

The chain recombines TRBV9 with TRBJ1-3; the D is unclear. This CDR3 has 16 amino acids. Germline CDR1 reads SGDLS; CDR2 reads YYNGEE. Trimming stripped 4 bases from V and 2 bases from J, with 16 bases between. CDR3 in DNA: TGTGCCAGCAGCTCCGACTCAAGCGGGACTGGAAACACCATATATTTT. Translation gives CASSSDSSGTGNTIYF.

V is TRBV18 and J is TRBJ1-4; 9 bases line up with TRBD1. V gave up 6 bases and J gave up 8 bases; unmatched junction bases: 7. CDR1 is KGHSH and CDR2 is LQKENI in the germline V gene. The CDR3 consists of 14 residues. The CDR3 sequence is CASSRTGAGEKLFF. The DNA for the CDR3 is TGTGCCAGCTCGCGGACAGGGGCGGGCGAAAAACTGTTTTTT.

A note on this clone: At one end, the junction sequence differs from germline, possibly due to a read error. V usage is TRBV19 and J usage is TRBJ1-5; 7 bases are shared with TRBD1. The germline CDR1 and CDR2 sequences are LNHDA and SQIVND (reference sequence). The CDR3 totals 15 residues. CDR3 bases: TGTGCCAGTAGTAGGGACAGCTTAAGCAATCAGTCCCAGCATTTT. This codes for CASSRDSLSNQSQHF.

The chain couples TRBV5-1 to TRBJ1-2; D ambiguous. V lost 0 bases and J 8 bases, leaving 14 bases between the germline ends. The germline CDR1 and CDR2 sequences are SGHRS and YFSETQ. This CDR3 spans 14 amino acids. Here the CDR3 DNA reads TGCGCCAGCAGCTTGGGCGCCCCCACGGAGGGCTACACCTTC. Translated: CASSLGAPTEGYTF.

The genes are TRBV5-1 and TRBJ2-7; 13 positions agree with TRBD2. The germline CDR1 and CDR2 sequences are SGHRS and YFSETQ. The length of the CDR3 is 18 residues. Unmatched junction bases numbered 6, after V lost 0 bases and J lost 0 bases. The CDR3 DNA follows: TGCGCCAGCAGCTTGGCGACCGGGACTAGCGGGGTCTCCTACGAGCAGTACTTC. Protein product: CASSLATGTSGVSYEQYF.

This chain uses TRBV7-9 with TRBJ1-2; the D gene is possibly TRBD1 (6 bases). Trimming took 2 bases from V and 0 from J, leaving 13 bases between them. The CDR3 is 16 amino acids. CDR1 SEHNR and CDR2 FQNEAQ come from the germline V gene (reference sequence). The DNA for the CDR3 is TGTGCCAGCAGCTTAATCGGCCAGGGGACTAACTATGGCTACACCTTC. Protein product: CASSLIGQGTNYGYTF.

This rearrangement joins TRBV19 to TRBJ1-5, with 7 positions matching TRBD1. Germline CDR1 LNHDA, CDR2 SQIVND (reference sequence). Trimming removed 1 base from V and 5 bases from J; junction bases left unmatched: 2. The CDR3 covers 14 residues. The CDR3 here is CASSIGTGHQPQHF. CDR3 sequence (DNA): TGTGCCAGTAGTATAGGGACAGGACATCAGCCCCAGCATTTT.

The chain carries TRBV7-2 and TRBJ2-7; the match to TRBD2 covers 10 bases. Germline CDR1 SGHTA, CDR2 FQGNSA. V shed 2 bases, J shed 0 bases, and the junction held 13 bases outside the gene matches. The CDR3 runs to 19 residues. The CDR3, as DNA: TGTGCCAGCAGCTTAAAATTTAGCGGGGGGAGAACCGGCTCCTACGAGCAGTACTTC. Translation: CASSLKFSGGRTGSYEQYF.

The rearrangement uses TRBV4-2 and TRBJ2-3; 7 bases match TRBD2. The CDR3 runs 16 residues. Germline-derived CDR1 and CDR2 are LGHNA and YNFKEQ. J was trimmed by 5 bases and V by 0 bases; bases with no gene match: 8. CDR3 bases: TGTGCCAGCAGCCAAGAGGCGCGGGGGAAGGGAGATACGCAGTATTTT. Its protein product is CASSQEARGKGDTQYF.

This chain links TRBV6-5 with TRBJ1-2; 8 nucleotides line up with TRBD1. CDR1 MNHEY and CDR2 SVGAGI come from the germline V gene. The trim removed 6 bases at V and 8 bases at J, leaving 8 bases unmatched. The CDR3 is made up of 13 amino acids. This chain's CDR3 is CASRGQGAGGYTF. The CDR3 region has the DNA TGTGCCAGCAGGGGTCAGGGGGCAGGAGGCTACACCTTC.

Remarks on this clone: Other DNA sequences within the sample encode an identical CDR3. The CDR3 loop reads CASSLQGGNTEAFF. The CDR3 nucleotides are TGCGCCAGCAGCTTGCAGGGAGGTAACACTGAAGCTTTCTTT. The chain has TRBV5-1 and TRBJ1-1; D is perhaps TRBD1 (5 bases). This CDR3 has 14 amino acids. Germline V gives CDR1 SGHRS, CDR2 YFSETQ. V was cut by 1 base and J by 2 bases, with 9 bases left in between. The full variable domain, its missing parts supplied by reference TRBV5-1 and TRBJ1-1, is KAGVTQTPRYLIKTRGQQVTLSCSPISGHRSVSWYQQTPGQGLQFLFEYFSETQRNKGNFPGRFSGRQFSNSRSEMNVSTLELGDSALYLCASSLQGGNTEAFFGQGTRLTVV.

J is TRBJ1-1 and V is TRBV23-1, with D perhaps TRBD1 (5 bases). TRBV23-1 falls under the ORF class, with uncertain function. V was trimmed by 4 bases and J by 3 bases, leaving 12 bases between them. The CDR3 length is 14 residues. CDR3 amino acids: CASSRPCRDTEAFF. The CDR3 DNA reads TGCGCCAGCAGTCGACCTTGCAGGGACACTGAAGCTTTCTTT.

The CDR3 loop is CASSLETGSRFDTQYF. CDR3 in DNA: TGTGCCAGCAGCTTAGAGACAGGGTCGCGGTTCGATACGCAGTATTTT. This chain connects TRBV11-1 to TRBJ2-3; 7 bases are a match to TRBD1. The ends lost 1 base at V and 6 bases at J; junction bases unmatched: 10. The CDR3 sequence is 16 residues long. Germline lookup yields CDR1 SGHAT and CDR2 FQDESV (reference sequence).

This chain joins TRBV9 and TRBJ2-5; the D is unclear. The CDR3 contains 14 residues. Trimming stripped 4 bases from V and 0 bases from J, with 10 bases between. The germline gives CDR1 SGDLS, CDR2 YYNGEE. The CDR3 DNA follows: TGTGCCAGCAGCCTTACACCGTACCAAGAGACCCAGTACTTC. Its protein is CASSLTPYQETQYF.

The CDR3 nucleotides are TGTGCCAGCAGCTGGGCCGGGACAGTAGTCTACGAGCAGTACTTC. Its translation is CASSWAGTVVYEQYF. The V call is TRBV7-9, the J call TRBJ2-5, with TRBD1 matching over 7 bases. TRBJ2-7 matches the DNA end more closely, so the J call is doubtful. This CDR3 region has 15 residues. The V gene's germline CDR1 is SEHNR and CDR2 FQNEAQ (reference sequence).